This TCR beta chain was sequenced in a study of cytomegalovirus exposure and HLA in healthy donors. Background on the study: An earlier analysis identified 110 million or so unique TCR beta sequences in about 179 million T cells.

From germline, CDR1 is SGHVS and CDR2 FNYEAQ. The CDR3 covers 14 residues. The junction had 6 bases not matched to a gene; V was cut back by 5 bases and J by 5 bases. Broader study findings: Apparent HLA restriction characterized most CMV-associated TCR beta chains in a later analysis. Per published accounts, TCR beta sequences correctly predicted the HLA-A and HLA-B alleles of most subjects.

On this clone: As yet, its antigen is unknown.

Primers: 60 Vbeta forward and 13 Jbeta reverse. Original processing notes: The count from a later analysis was some 81 million unique TCR beta chains, approximately 9.9 million of them shared. TCRdb's copy holds only in-frame clones and misses some; the assay was immunoSEQ multiplex PCR. The V and J calls and clone size are taken from that table; D and trimming were inferred from the DNA. The table lists 68,000 or so clones. The TCR sequence derives from a boy between 10 and 17 years old in good health and CMV-seronegative. Specimen: PBMCs. V and J are TRBV7-6 and TRBJ2-1; 7 positions match TRBD1. The CDR3 DNA is TGTGCCAGCAGCGTACGGGACAGCCACAATGAGCAGTTCTTC. It codes for CASSVRDSHNEQFF.